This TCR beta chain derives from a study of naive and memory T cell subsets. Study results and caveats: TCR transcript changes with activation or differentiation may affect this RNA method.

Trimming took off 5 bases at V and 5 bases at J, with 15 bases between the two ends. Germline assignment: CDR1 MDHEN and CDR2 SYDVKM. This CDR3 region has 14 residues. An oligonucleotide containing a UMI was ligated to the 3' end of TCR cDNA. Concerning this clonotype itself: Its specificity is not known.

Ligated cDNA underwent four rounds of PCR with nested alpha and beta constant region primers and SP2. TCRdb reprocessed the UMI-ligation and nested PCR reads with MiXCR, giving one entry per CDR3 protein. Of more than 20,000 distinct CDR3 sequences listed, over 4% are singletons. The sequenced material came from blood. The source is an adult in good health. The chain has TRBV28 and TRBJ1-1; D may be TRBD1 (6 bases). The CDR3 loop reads CASSTTVRGTEAFF. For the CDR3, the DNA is TGTGCCAGCAGTACCACAGTAAGGGGGACTGAAGCTTTCTTT.